This T cell receptor (beta chain) was retrieved from a study of PD-1 blockade in classical Hodgkin lymphoma. Study results and limitations: Reports indicated that newly diagnosed patients had lower baseline TCR diversity than healthy donors did. Baseline diversity resembling that of newly diagnosed patients was seen in complete responders.

Comment on this clone: Its antigen is undetermined.

Brentuximab vedotin exposure varied, and every patient relapsed after autologous stem cell transplantation. Assay used: immunoSEQ multiplex PCR; TCRdb lists only in-frame clones, some missing. The table records 30,000 to 40,000 clones, around 80% of them present only once. V lost 3 bases, J lost 4 bases, and 5 bases stayed unmatched. The CDR3 runs 16 residues. The germline V gene has CDR1 SGDLS and CDR2 YYNGEE. The sequence came from a human donor with classical Hodgkin lymphoma. This chain connects TRBV9 to TRBJ2-3; 13 bases align to TRBD2. The sample in question was peripheral blood mononuclear cells (PBMCs), obtained at baseline. In nucleotides, the CDR3 is TGTGCCAGCAGCGGGGGACTAGCGGGAAGGGCAGATACGCAGTATTTT. Protein: CASSGGLAGRADTQYF.